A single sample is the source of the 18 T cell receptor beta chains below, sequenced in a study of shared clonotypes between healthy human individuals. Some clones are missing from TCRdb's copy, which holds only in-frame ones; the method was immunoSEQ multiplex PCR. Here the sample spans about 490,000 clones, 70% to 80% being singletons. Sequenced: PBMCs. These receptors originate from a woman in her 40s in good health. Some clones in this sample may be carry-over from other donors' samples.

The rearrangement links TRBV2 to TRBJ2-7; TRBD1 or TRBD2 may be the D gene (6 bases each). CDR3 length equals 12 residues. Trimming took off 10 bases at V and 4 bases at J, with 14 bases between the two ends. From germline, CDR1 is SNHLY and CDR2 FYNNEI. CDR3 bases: TGTGCCAACCTGGGGGGCAGGTACGAGCAGTACTTC. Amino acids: CANLGGRYEQYF.

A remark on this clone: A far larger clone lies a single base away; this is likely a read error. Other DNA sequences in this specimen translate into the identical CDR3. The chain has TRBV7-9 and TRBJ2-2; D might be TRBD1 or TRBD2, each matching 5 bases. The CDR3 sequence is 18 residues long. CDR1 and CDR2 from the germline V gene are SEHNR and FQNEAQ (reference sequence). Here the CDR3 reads CASSLLRSRQGYTGELFF. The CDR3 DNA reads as TGTGCCAGCAGCTTATTACGTTCTCGGCAGGGTTACACCGGGGAGCTGTTTTTC.

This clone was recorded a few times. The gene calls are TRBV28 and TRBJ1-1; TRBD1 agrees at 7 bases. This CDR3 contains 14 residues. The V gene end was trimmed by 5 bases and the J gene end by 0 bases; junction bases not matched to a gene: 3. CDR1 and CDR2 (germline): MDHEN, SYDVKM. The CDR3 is CASSPGQLNTEAFF. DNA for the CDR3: TGTGCCAGCAGTCCGGGACAGTTGAACACTGAAGCTTTCTTT.

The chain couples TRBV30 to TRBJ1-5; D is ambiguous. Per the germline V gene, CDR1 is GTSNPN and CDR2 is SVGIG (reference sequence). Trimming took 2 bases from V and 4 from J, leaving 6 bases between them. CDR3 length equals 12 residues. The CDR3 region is CAWSLRNQPQHF. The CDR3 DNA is TGTGCCTGGAGTCTCCGGAATCAGCCCCAGCATTTT.

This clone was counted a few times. CDR3 coding DNA: TGTGCCAGCAGCTCAATGACGAGGTCCTACAATGAGCAGTTCTTC. It codes for CASSSMTRSYNEQFF. The V gene is TRBV5-4, the J gene TRBJ2-1; no firm D call. Per germline, CDR1 SGHNT and CDR2 YYREEE (reference sequence). Trimming stripped 3 bases from V and 1 base from J, with 11 bases between. CDR3 length equals 15 residues. Full variable domain (remainder filled in from reference TRBV5-4 and TRBJ2-1): ETGVTQSPTHLIKTRGQQVTLRCSSQSGHNTVSWYQQALGQGPQFIFQYYREEENGRGNFPPRFSGLQFPNYSSELNVNALELDDSALYLCASSSMTRSYNEQFFGPGTRLTVL.

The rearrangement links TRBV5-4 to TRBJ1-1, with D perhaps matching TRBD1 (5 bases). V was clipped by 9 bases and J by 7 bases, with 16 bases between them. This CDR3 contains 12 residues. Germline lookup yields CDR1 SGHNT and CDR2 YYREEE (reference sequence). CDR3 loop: CATMGVSGEAFF. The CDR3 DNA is TGTGCCACCATGGGGGTATCCGGTGAAGCTTTCTTT. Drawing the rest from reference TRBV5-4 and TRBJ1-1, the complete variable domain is ETGVTQSPTHLIKTRGQQVTLRCSSQSGHNTVSWYQQALGQGPQFIFQYYREEENGRGNFPPRFSGLQFPNYSSELNVNALELDDSALYLCATMGVSGEAFFGQGTRLTVV.

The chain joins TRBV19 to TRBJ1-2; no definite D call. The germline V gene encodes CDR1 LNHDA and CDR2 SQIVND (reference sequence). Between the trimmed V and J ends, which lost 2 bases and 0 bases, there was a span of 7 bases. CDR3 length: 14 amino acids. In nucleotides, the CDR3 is TGTGCCAGTAGTATATGGCCAGCTAACTATGGCTACACCTTC. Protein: CASSIWPANYGYTF.

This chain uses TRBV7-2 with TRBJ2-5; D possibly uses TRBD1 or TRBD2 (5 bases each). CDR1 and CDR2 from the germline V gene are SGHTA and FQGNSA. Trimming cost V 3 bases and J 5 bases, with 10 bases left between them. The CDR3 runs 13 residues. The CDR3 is CASSFTWGETQYF. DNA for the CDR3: TGTGCCAGCAGCTTTACCTGGGGGGAGACCCAGTACTTC. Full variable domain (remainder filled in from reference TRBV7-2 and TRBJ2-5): GAGVSQSPSNKVTEKGKDVELRCDPISGHTALYWYRQSLGQGLEFLIYFQGNSAPDKSGLPSDRFSAERTGGSVSTLTIQRTQQEDSAVYLCASSFTWGETQYFGPGTRLLVL.

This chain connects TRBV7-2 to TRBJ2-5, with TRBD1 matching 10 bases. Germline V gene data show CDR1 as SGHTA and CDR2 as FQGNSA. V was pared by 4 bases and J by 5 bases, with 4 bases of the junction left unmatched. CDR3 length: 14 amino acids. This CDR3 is CASSSGQGWETQYF. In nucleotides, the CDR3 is TGTGCCAGCAGCTCGGGACAGGGGTGGGAGACCCAGTACTTC.

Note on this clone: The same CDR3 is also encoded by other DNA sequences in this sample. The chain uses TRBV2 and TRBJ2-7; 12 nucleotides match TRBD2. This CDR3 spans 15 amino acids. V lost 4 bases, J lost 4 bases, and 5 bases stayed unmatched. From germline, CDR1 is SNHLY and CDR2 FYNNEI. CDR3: CASSGLAGGPYEQYF. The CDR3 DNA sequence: TGTGCCAGCAGTGGTCTAGCGGGAGGGCCTTACGAGCAGTACTTC.

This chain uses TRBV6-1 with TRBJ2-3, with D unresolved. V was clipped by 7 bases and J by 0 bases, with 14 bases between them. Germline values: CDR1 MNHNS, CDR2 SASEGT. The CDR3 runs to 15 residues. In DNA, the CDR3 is TGTGCCAGCACTGGCTTCCAAGGAAGCACAGATACGCAGTATTTT. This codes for CASTGFQGSTDTQYF.

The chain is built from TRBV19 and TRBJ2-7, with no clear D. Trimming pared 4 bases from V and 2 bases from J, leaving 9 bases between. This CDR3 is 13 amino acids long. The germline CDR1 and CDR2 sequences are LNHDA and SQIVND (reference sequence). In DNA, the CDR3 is TGTGCCAGTAGTAAAGGCAGAACCTACGAGCAGTACTTC. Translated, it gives CASSKGRTYEQYF.

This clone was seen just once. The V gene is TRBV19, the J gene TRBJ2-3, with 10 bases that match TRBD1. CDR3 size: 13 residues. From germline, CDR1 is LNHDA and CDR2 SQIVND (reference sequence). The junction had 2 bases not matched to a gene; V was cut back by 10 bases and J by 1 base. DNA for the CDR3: TGTGCCATAGGGACAGGGGGCACAGATACGCAGTATTTT. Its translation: CAIGTGGTDTQYF.

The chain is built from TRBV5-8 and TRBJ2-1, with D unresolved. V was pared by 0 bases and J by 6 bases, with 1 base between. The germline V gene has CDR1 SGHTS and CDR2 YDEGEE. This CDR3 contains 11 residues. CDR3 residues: CASSLGNEQFF. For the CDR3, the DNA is TGTGCCAGCAGCTTGGGCAATGAGCAGTTCTTC.

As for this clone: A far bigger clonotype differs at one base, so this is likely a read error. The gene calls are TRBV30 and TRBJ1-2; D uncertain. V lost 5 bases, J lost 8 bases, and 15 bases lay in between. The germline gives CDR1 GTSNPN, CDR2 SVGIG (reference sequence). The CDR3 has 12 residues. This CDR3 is CAWGASLWGYTF. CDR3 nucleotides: TGTGCCTGGGGTGCCAGTCTATGGGGCTACACCTTC.

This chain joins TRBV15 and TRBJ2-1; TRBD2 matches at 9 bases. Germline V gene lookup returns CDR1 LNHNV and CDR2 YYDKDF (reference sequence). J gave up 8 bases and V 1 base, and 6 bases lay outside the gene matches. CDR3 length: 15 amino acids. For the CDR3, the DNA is TGTGCCACCAGCAGAGCGGTAGCGGGAGCGTATGAGCAGTTCTTC. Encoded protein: CATSRAVAGAYEQFF.

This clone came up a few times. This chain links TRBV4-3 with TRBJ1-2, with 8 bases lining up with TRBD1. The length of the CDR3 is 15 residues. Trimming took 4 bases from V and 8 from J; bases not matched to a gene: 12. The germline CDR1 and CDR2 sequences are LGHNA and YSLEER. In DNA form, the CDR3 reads TGCGCCAGCAGCCCCGGACAGGGAGGGGACGTCGGCTACACCTTC. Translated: CASSPGQGGDVGYTF.

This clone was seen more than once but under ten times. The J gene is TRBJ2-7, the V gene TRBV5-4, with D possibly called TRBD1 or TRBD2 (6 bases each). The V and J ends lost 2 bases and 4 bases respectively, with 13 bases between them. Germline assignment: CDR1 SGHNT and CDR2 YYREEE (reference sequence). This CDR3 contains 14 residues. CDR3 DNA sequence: TGTGCCAGCAGCTTTATCGGGGGCGATTACGAGCAGTACTTC. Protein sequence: CASSFIGGDYEQYF. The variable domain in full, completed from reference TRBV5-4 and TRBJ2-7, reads ETGVTQSPTHLIKTRGQQVTLRCSSQSGHNTVSWYQQALGQGPQFIFQYYREEENGRGNFPPRFSGLQFPNYSSELNVNALELDDSALYLCASSFIGGDYEQYFGPGTRLTVT.